The 2 T cell receptor beta chains given below trace back to one sample, sequenced in a study of blood T cell repertoires in COVID-19. Generated by immunoSEQ multiplex PCR, the TCRdb table keeps only in-frame clones and is missing some. Of 250,000 to 350,000 clones listed, almost 90% are singletons. The sequenced material came from peripheral blood. These receptors originate from a woman in her twenties or thirties with COVID-19, enrolled during active disease.

The chain is built from TRBV10-3 and TRBJ1-2; TRBD1 might be the D (5 bases). Germline V gives CDR1 ENHRY, CDR2 SYGVKD. Trimming cost V 0 bases and J 3 bases, with 11 bases left between them. The CDR3 loop spans 15 amino acids. In DNA, the CDR3 is TGTGCCATCAGTGAGTCACGGGGGGTCGACTATGGCTACACCTTC. Its translation is CAISESRGVDYGYTF.

The chain combines TRBV6-1 with TRBJ1-1; the D is unclear. The V and J ends lost 3 bases and 0 bases respectively, with 14 bases between them. CDR1 MNHNS and CDR2 SASEGT come from the germline V gene. This CDR3 has 16 residues. The CDR3, as DNA: TGTGCCAGCAGTGATCTCTGGGGAGTATTGAACACTGAAGCTTTCTTT. It codes for CASSDLWGVLNTEAFF.